The TCR beta chain described here comes from a study of regulatory T cells in long-lasting Graves disease. Regarding time point: persistent/refractory GD, antithyroid drugs over 5 years with positive TRAb. Extracted RNA from PBMCs served as the source of the TCR library. Building the TCR beta libraries relied on iRepertoire HTBI primers, and CDR3 regions underwent Arm-PCR. TCRdb passed the multiplex PCR reads through MiXCR, listing each CDR3 protein once. The sample holds some 440,000 distinct CDR3 sequences, less than 25% seen once. This TCR was recovered from a female donor with Graves disease. This sample comprised peripheral blood mononuclear cells (PBMCs), obtained when the disease was refractory, from a patient treated with antithyroid drugs.

CDR3 region: CASSLRTSGSSEQFF. The CDR3 nucleotides read TGTGCCAGCAGCTTACGGACTAGCGGGAGTAGCGAGCAGTTCTTC. V and J are TRBV7-9 and TRBJ2-1, with 13 bases fitting TRBD2. Germline CDR1 SEHNR, CDR2 FQNEAQ (reference sequence). The V segment lost 2 bases and the J segment 10 bases; nucleotides outside the gene matches: 5. The length of the CDR3 is 15 residues. The entire variable domain, with the rest obtained from reference TRBV7-9 and TRBJ2-1, is as follows: DTGVSQNPRHKITKRGQNVTFRCDPISEHNRLYWYRQTLGQGPEFLTYFQNEAQLEKSRLLSDRFSAERPKGSFSTLEIQRTEQGDSAMYLCASSLRTSGSSEQFFGPGTRLTVL.